This T cell receptor (beta chain) was documented in a study of cytomegalovirus exposure and HLA in healthy donors (dated by TCRdb to about 2017). Study-wide context: An earlier analysis of approximately 590 of the donors reported 276 Gb of sequence data and 117 million unique TCR beta sequences from about 180 million T cells. An early release covering approximately 600 HLA-typed donors comprised approximately 300 gigabases of sequencing data and around 80 million unique TCR sequences. In a later analysis, previously published TCR beta repertoires from about 670 donors were re-analyzed and high-resolution HLA genotyping was added so that TCR occurrence patterns could be studied. Because of strong linkage in the cohort, five DR-DQ haplotypes were treated as single units for association and clustering. Typing coverage varied by locus: about 629-630 donors for A, B, C, DRB1 and DQB1; approximately 500 for DQA1; 606 for DPA1; about 450 for DPB1. In addition to the first cohort of 650 to 750 subjects, a separate validation cohort of about 120 different subjects was used. In a later genetic analysis, genome-wide SNP genotypes for about 65% of the 666 donors were used, and that subset was treated as a discovery cohort. The later analysis used no new phenotypic data to find candidate immune exposures, relying instead on TCR beta sequences and their occurrence across donors. Among roughly 370 genotyped donors of the cohort, an average of approximately 240,000 unique TCR beta nucleotide sequences were sequenced per donor, roughly a sixth of them non-productive. Alongside the repertoire data, information on donor age, sex, ethnicity and CMV serostatus was compiled. Every discovery cohort repertoire had been produced on one sequencing platform. Among the approximately 400 genotyped donors, about 85% belonged to the genetic ancestry cluster associated with self-reported Caucasian donors. The study was designed to test whether signatures of past pathogen exposure could be identified by cataloging public T cell receptors. To decide whether each TCR beta V gene segment behaved as functional or pseudogenic, an earlier analysis of some 600 of the donors relied on high-throughput TCR beta sequencing. To predict cytomegalovirus infection status, the study combined high-throughput TCR immunosequencing, statistical association of individual TCRs with disease status, and machine learning. The study used immunosequencing to profile the T cell repertoires of approximately 650 subjects and linked those repertoires to cytomegalovirus serostatus. Both class I and class II loci were covered by HLA typing, at four-digit resolution. General conclusions and limits of the study: The sequencing pipeline was judged likely to have produced a cluster of highly shared sequence variants as a technical artifact. Only TCR beta chains were sequenced in this cohort, and the absence of alpha or paired-chain data limited detectable features. Most TCR sequences were seen in very few donors, while some public TCRs were found in many individuals. The classifier was reported to diagnose cytomegalovirus status with high specificity and sensitivity in both the original and validation cohorts. V-gene and J-gene trimming of TCR beta chains was associated with a missense DCLRE1C variant in a later genetic analysis, and the association was replicated in an independent cohort. In vitro tests confirmed that a few of the cytomegalovirus-associated TCR beta chains recognize cytomegalovirus antigens. Because counts were too low, around 17 rarely observed V segments, including chromosome 9 orphons, were left out of the earlier analysis of approximately 580 of the donors. Sequencing depth was assumed to be roughly uniform across donors in the presence/absence analyses, though that assumption may not hold. Specific HLA alleles were associated with 16,951 TCR beta sequences at a false discovery rate of 0.05 in a later analysis. Because HLA typing was unavailable for some donors at each locus, only the typed subset was used in association tests. A further reported finding was that TCR beta sequences accurately predicted the HLA-A and HLA-B alleles for most subjects in the first cohort. In a later analysis, HLA-associated TCR beta chains showed more clonal expansion and lower generation probabilities than non-associated chains that were equally common. For the cohort, immune exposure information was limited to CMV serostatus. In a later analysis, the rate of TCR association differed among HLA loci, with DRB1 alleles having the most associated TCRs and HLA-C alleles having the fewest. Correlated functional status among segregating V segments might be attributable to linkage disequilibrium, but an unknown experimental factor could not be ruled out. Strong co-occurrence of HLA alleles, especially DR and DQ, made assigning TCR associations to individual alleles difficult. In an earlier analysis of several hundred of the donors, most TCR beta V segments were observed in productive rearrangements about 90% or about 30% of the time, broadly matching IMGT annotations. According to the authors, the approach could potentially be generalized to other disease states and immunological phenotypes. In a later analysis, several top co-occurrence clusters were reported to appear linked to parvovirus B19, influenza, CMV and Epstein-Barr virus. A total of some 180 TCR beta chains were listed by the study as associated with cytomegalovirus. A later genetic analysis reported fewer N-insertions in productive TCRs among donors in an Asian-associated ancestry cluster than the roughly 650-donor mean. Most CMV-associated TCR beta chains appeared to be HLA-restricted in a later analysis, and the HLA associations seemed to be driven largely by CMV exposure.

Library method: the immunoSEQ multiplex PCR assay. A mixture of 60 forward primers for TCR Vbeta segments and 13 reverse primers for TCR Jbeta segments was used in the multiplex PCR. The CDR3 region of rearranged TCR beta genes was amplified from genomic DNA with a multiplex PCR assay. Amplified TCR beta libraries were sequenced as 87-base-pair reads on the Illumina HiSeq System. As for the original processing: In a later analysis, some 80 million unique TCR beta chains were counted across the 650 to 700 repertoires, and roughly 9.9 million of these chains were shared by at least two donors. Raw reads were error-corrected and collapsed into unique sequences by a nearest-neighbor algorithm in which closely related sequences were merged to remove PCR and sequencing errors. V, D and J gene segments were assigned by aligning CDR3 sequences to IMGT reference sequences. For a sequence to be retained, a match of at least six nucleotides was required to both a V gene segment and a J gene segment. A rearrangement counted as productive if the CDR3 had no stop codons and remained in frame with V and J, and every other rearrangement counted as non-productive. Following IMGT convention, CDR3 was defined as the stretch from the second conserved V-encoded cysteine to the conserved J-encoded phenylalanine. The earlier analysis of about 560 of the donors excluded any sequence lacking an unambiguous match to a single V gene segment. An earlier analysis of roughly 590 of the donors called V segments functional above 56.7% productive rearrangements and segregating when the between-donor standard deviation exceeded 5%. A statistical classification framework was built to diagnose cytomegalovirus status from the catalog of TCR beta chain sequences. In a later analysis, TCR nucleotide sequences were compared against IMGT/GENE-DB human TR gene sequences so that V and J genes could be assigned. Using the TCRdist pipeline, a later analysis assigned CDR3 sequences along with most-parsimonious VDJ recombination scenarios. In a later analysis, each TCR beta chain was defined by its CDR3 amino acid sequence together with its V-gene family, and reads without a unique V-gene family were excluded. To address suspected cross-contamination and a sequencing artifact, a later analysis removed a few hundred highly shared, low-generation-probability nucleotide sequences. In a later analysis, a clonal expansion index was calculated for each public chain from normalized within-repertoire ranks of inferred template counts. A later analysis computed generation probabilities with a VDJ recombination model fitted to out-of-frame rearrangements, and checked the results against IGoR. In a later analysis, hypergeometric tests were used to score TCR-TCR, TCR-HLA and TCR-CMV co-occurrence, with a repertoire-size bias correction applied to TCR pairs. To estimate false discovery rates, a later analysis permuted the HLA or CMV assignments 20 times. In a later analysis, co-occurring TCRs were grouped using DBSCAN, and TCRdist sequence similarity was added for clustering within HLA-allele-positive subsets. Repertoires with fewer than 30,000 or more than 120,000 public chains were left out of co-occurrence clustering, as were five repertoires with anomalous nucleotide sharing. Sourced from immuneACCESS, this table was stored by TCRdb with only in-frame sequences that have V and J called. A share of the clones is absent; for the studies checked, an unresolved V gene accounts for under half, and the remainder has no known explanation. V and J calls and clone size come straight from that table; D and trimming were deduced from the DNA. For this sample the table gives about 75,000 clones, of which 84% were detected only once. Of the sample, under 20% falls within the top ten clones.

The cohort consisted of some 730 healthy bone marrow donors. Cohort members were all nominally healthy when sampled, although unrecorded immune exposures were likely present. The donor was CMV seropositive and belonged to the group of more than 250 seropositive cohort members. A peripheral blood sample was provided by each donor, and peripheral blood mononuclear cells were used for TCR beta sequencing. The Qiagen DNeasy Blood Extraction Kit was used to extract genomic DNA from the blood cell samples. Concerning this clone: The antigen this receptor binds is unknown. Per-base qualities were not stored, and no clone one base away is much larger.

The sequenced material came from PBMCs. The clonotype was recovered from a man between 65 and 85 years old in good health and CMV-seropositive.

At the DNA level, the sequence is TGTGCCAGCAGCTCGCTAACTAGCGGGAGCTACAATGAGCAGTTCTTC. Its product reads: CASSSLTSGSYNEQFF. The sequence joins TRBV11-2 to TRBJ2-1, and 11 bases in between align with TRBD2. For CDR1 and CDR2, the germline V gene lists SGHAT and FQNNGV. The CDR3 runs 16 amino acids, cysteine and phenylalanine included. This entry keeps only the CDR3 DNA: 48 bases, framed from base 1. Trimming leaves V shorter by 4 bases and J shorter by 3 bases, with the junction holding 5 bases beyond the gene matches. The full variable domain, with segments outside the CDR3 supplied by the reference TRBV11-2 and TRBJ2-1 proteins, appears as EAGVAQSPRYKIIEKRQSVAFWCNPISGHATLYWYQQILGQGPKLLIQFQNNGVVDDSQLPKDRFSAERLKGVDSTLKIQPAKLEDSAVYLCASSSLTSGSYNEQFFGPGTRLTVL.